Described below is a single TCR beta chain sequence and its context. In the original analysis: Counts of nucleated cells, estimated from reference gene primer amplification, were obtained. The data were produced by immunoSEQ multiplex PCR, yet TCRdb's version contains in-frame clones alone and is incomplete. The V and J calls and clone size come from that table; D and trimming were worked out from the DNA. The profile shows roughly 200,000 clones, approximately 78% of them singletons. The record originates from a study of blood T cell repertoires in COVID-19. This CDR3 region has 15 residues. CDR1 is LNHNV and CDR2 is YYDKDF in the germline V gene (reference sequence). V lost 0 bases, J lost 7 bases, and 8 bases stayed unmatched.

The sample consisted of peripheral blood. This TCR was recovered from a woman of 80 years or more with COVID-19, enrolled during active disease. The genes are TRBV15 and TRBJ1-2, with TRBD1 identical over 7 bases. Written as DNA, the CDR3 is TGTGCCACCAGCAGAGATTGGCCAGGGGGACGTGGCTACACCTTC. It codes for CATSRDWPGGRGYTF.